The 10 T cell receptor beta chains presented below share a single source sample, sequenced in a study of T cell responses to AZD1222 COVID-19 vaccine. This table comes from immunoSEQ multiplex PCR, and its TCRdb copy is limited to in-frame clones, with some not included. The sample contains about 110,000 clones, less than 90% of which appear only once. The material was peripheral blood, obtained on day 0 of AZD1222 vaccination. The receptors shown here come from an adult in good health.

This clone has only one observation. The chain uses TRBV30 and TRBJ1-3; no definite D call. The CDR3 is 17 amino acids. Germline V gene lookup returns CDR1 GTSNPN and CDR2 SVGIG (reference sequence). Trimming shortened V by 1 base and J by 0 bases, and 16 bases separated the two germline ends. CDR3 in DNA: TGTGCCTGGAGTGGACACGACGGACGGGACTCTGGAAACACCATATATTTT. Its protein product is CAWSGHDGRDSGNTIYF.

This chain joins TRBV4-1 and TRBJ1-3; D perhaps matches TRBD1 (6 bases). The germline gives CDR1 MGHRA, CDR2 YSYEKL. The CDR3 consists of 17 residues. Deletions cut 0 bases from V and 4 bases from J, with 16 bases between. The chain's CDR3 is CASSQEGGRGTGNTIYF. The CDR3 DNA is TGCGCCAGCAGCCAAGAGGGCGGCAGGGGAACGGGAAACACCATATATTTT.

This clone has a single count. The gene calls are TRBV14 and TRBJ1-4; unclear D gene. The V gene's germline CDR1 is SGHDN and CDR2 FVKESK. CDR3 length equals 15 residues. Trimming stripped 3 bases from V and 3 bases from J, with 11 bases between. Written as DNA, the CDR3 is TGTGCCAGCAGCCAGTCATTGGGTCCTAATGAAAAACTGTTTTTT. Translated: CASSQSLGPNEKLFF.

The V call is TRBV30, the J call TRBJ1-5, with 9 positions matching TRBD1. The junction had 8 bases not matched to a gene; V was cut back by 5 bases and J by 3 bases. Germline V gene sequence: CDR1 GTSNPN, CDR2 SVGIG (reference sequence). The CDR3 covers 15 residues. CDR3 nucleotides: TGTGCCTGGGGGCCCCGGGACAGGGACAATCAGCCCCAGCATTTT. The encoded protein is CAWGPRDRDNQPQHF. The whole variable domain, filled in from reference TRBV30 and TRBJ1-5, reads SQTIHQWPATLVQPVGSPLSLECTVEGTSNPNLYWYRQAAGRGLQLLFYSVGIGQISSEVPQNLSASRPQDRQFILSSKKLLLSDSGFYLCAWGPRDRDNQPQHFGDGTRLSIL.

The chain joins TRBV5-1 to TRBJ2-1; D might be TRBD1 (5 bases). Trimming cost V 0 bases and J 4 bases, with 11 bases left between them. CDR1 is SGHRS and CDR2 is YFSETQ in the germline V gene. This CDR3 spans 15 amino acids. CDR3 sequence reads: CASSLVNDRYNEQFF. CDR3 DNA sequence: TGCGCCAGCAGCTTGGTAAACGACAGATACAATGAGCAGTTCTTC.

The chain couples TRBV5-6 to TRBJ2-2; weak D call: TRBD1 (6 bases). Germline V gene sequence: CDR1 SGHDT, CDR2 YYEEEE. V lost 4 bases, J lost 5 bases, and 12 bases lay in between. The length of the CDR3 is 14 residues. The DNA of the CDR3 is TGTGCCAGCAGCCACGGAACAGGGACCGGGGAGCTGTTTTTT. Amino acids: CASSHGTGTGELFF.

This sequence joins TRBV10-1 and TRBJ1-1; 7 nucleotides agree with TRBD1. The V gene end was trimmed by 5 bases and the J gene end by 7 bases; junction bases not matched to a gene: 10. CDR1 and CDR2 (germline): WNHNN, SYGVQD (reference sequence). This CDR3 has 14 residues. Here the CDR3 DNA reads TGCGCCAGCAGTTACTACAGGGGACGAGGTGAAGCTTTCTTT. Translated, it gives CASSYYRGRGEAFF.

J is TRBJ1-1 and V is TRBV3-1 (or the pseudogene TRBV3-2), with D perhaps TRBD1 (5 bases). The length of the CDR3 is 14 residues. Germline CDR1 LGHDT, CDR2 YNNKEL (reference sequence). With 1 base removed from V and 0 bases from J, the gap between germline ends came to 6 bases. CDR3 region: CASSQVGVNTEAFF. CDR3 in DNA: TGTGCCAGCAGCCAAGTGGGGGTGAACACTGAAGCTTTCTTT.

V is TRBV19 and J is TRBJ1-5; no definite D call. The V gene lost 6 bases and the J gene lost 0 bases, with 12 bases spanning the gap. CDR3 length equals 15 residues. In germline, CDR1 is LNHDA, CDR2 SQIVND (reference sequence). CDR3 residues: CASRSGGYSNQPQHF. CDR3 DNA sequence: TGTGCCAGTAGATCTGGAGGATATAGCAATCAGCCCCAGCATTTT.

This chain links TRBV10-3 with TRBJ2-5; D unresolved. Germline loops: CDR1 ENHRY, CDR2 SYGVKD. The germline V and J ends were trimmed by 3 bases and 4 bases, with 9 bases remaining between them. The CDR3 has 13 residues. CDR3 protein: CAISDGVGETQYF. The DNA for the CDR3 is TGTGCCATCAGTGATGGGGTGGGAGAGACCCAGTACTTC.